This note documents a single T cell receptor beta chain sequence. Its antigen is unknown. This specimen comes from a study of cytomegalovirus exposure and HLA in healthy donors. The length of the CDR3 is 15 residues. Germline V gene sequence: CDR1 LNHDA, CDR2 SQIVND (reference sequence). The V gene lost 7 bases and the J gene lost 0 bases, with 15 bases spanning the gap. Sequencing was performed with immunoSEQ multiplex PCR; in TCRdb, only in-frame clones are kept and a portion is missing. The sample carries 85,000 to 120,000 clones, over 85% recorded once. Whole-study findings and limits: The study flagged approximately 180 TCR beta chains as cytomegalovirus-associated. CMV antigen specificity was confirmed in vitro for a few CMV-associated chains.

J is TRBJ1-1 and V is TRBV19, with TRBD1 as a possible D gene (5 bases). This receptor was obtained from a woman aged 18-30 years in good health and CMV-seronegative. Specimen: PBMCs. CDR3 in amino acids: CASTTGGSLNTEAFF. The CDR3, as DNA: TGTGCCAGTACCACAGGTGGCAGTTTGAACACTGAAGCTTTCTTT. Combining the CDR3 with reference TRBV19 and TRBJ1-1 gives the whole variable domain DGGITQSPKYLFRKEGQNVTLSCEQNLNHDAMYWYRQDPGQGLRLIYYSQIVNDFQKGDIAEGYSVSREKKESFPLTVTSAQKNPTAFYLCASTTGGSLNTEAFFGQGTRLTVV.